This TCR beta chain was sequenced in a study of response to subunit inactivated influenza vaccine listed by TCRdb under 2018. At the level of the whole study: The study used deep quantitative T cell receptor repertoire profiling to track responses to a trivalent subunit inactivated influenza vaccine. What the work shows at the level of the full study, not this receptor alone: The authors suggested that each seasonal influenza vaccination may recruit only a limited number of new T cells.

From the cysteine through the phenylalanine, the CDR3 covers 16 amino acids. Only the CDR3 DNA stays, 48 bases, in frame from base 1. CDR1 and CDR2, looked up from the germline V gene (reference sequence), are DFQATT and SNEGSKA. Germline trimming amounts to 2 bases on V and 6 bases on J, with 8 as the count of junction bases outside the gene matches. This clonotype was recorded once. Its binding antigen is unknown. No base qualities exist here, and no much larger clone lies one base off it. One read represents weak support. Libraries were constructed by RT-PCR. TCRdb shows the sequencer as Illumina HiSeq 2500. The public reads were run again by TCRdb, first through fastp at Q25 and then through MiXCR, and only productive beta chains were kept. Every CDR3 protein is listed once, alongside the most common genes and DNA of its rows. The sample has around 480,000 distinct CDR3 sequences on record, approximately 16% of them singletons. The ten largest clones represent less than 4% of the sample.

The origin of this receptor is a man in his fifties or sixties who received an inactivated influenza vaccine. Donor details come from another sample of the same person, matched by shared clones. The V and J segments used are TRBV20-1 and TRBJ2-1, with 12 bases matching TRBD2. Sequenced material: CD4+ T cells sorted from PBMCs, taken 23 to 25 months after vaccination. The nucleotides read TGCAGTGCTAGATTAAGAACTAGCGGGGGGTCCAATGAGCAGTTCTTC. Translated, this gives CSARLRTSGGSNEQFF.